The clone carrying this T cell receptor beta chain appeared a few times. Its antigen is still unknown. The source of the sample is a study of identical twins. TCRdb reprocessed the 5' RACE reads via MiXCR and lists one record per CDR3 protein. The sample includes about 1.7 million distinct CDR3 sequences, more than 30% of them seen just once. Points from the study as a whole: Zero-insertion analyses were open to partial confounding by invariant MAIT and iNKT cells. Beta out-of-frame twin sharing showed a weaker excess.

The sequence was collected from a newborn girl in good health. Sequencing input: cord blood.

The chain's CDR3 is CASSTEIAKNTGELFF. DNA for the CDR3: TGTGCCAGCAGCACCGAAATAGCTAAAAACACCGGGGAGCTGTTTTTT. The chain couples TRBV7-2 to TRBJ2-2; D unclear. Trimming took off 5 bases at V and 2 bases at J, with 15 bases between the two ends. The CDR3 contains 16 residues. Germline CDR1 and CDR2: SGHTA and FQGNSA.